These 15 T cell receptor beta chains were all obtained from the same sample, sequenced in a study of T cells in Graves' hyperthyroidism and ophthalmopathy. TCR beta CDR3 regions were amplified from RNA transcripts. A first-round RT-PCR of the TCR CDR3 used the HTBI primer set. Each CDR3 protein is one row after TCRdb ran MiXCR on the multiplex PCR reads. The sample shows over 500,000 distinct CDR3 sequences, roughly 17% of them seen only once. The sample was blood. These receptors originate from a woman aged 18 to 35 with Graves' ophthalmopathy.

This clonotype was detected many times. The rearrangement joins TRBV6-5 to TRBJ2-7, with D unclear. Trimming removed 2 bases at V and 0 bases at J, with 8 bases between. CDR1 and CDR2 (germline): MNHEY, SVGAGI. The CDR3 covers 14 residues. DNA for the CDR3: TGTGCCAGCAGTTACGGGGTCAGCTCCTACGAGCAGTACTTC. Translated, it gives CASSYGVSSYEQYF.

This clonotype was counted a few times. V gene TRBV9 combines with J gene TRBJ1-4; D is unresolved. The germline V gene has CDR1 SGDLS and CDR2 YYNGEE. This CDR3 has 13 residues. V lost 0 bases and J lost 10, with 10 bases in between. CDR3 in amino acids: CASSVEARGKLFF. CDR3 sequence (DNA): TGTGCCAGCAGCGTAGAAGCCCGGGGAAAACTGTTTTTT.

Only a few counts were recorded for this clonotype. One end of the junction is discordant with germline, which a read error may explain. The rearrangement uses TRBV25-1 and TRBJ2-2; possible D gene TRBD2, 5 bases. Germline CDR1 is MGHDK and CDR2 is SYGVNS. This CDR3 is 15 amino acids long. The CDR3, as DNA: TGTGCCAGCAGTGTGATCGACACCTCCACCGGGAAGCTGTTTTTT. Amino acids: CASSVIDTSTGKLFF.

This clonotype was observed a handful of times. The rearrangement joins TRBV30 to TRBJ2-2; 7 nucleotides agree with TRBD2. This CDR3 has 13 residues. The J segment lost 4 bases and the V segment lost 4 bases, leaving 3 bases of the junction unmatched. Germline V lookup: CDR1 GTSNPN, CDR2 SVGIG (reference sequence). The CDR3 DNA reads TGTGCCTGGAACGGGAGGAGCACCGGGGAGCTGTTTTTT. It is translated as CAWNGRSTGELFF. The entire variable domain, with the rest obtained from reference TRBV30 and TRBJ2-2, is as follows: SQTIHQWPATLVQPVGSPLSLECTVEGTSNPNLYWYRQAAGRGLQLLFYSVGIGQISSEVPQNLSASRPQDRQFILSSKKLLLSDSGFYLCAWNGRSTGELFFGEGSRLTVL.

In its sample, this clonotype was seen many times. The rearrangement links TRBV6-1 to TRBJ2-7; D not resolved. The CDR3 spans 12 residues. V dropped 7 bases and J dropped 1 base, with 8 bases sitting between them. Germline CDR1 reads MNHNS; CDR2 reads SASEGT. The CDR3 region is CASTVPSYEQYF. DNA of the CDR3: TGTGCCAGCACGGTACCATCCTACGAGCAGTACTTC.

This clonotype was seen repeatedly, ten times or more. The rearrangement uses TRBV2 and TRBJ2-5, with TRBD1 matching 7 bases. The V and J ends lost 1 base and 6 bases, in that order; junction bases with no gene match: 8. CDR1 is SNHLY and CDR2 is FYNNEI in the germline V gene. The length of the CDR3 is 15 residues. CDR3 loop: CASSEGRTGRQTQYF. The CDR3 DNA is TGTGCCAGCAGTGAAGGGAGGACAGGAAGACAGACCCAGTACTTC.

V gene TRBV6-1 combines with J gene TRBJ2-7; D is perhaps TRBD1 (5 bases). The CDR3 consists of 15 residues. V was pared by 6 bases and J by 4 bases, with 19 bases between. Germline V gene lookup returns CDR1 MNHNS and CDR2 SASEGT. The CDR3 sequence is CASRLGRQGFYEQYF. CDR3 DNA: TGTGCCAGCAGACTTGGCCGGCAGGGCTTTTACGAGCAGTACTTC.

CDR3 sequence: CASSPPSRREGNTGELFF. The CDR3 bases are TGTGCCAGCAGCCCTCCTTCTAGGCGGGAGGGCAACACCGGGGAGCTGTTTTTT. The chain uses TRBV14 and TRBJ2-2, with 9 bases fitting TRBD2. Germline V gene lookup returns CDR1 SGHDN and CDR2 FVKESK. V dropped 4 bases and J dropped 2; count of bases not matched to a gene: 11. The CDR3 is 18 amino acids.

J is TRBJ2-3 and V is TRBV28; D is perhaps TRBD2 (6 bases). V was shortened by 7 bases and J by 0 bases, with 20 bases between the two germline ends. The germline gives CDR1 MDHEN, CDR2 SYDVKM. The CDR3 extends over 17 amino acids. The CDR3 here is CASTPLGGGLSTDTQYF. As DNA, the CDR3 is TGTGCCAGCACCCCCCTCGGTGGGGGACTCAGCACAGATACGCAGTATTTT.

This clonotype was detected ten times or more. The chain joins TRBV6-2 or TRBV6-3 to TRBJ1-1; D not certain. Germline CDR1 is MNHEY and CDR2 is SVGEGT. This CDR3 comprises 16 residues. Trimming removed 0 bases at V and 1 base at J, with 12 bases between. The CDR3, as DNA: TGTGCCAGCAGTTACTCGGACGGTTTGAGGAACACTGAAGCTTTCTTT. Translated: CASSYSDGLRNTEAFF.

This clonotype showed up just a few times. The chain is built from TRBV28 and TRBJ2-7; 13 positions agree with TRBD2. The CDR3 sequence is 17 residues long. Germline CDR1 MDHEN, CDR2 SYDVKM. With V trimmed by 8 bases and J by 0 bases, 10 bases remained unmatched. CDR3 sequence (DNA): TGTGCCAGCCTTTCGGGACTAGCGGGATCTAGCTCCTACGAGCAGTACTTC. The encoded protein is CASLSGLAGSSSYEQYF.

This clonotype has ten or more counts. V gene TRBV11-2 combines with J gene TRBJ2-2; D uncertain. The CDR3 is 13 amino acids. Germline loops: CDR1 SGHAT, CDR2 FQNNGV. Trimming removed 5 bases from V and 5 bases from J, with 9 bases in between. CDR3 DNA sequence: TGTGCCAGCAGCCCCCTAACTACCGGGGAGCTGTTTTTT. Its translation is CASSPLTTGELFF.

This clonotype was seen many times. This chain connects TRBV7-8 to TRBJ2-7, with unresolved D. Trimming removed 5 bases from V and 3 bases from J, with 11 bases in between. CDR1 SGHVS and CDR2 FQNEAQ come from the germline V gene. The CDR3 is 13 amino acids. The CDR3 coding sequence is TGTGCCAGCAGCCAAGGAAGCATCTACGAGCAGTACTTC. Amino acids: CASSQGSIYEQYF. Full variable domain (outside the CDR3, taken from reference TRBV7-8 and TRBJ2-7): GAGVSQSPRYKVAKRGQDVALRCDPISGHVSLFWYQQALGQGPEFLTYFQNEAQLDKSGLPSDRFFAERPEGSVSTLKIQRTQQEDSAVYLCASSQGSIYEQYFGPGTRLTVT.

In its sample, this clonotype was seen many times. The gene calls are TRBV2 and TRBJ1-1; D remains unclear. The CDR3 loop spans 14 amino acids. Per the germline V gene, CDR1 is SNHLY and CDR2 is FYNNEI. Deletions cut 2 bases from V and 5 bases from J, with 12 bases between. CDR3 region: CASSERESGTEAFF. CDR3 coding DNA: TGTGCCAGCAGTGAAAGGGAATCGGGAACTGAAGCTTTCTTT.

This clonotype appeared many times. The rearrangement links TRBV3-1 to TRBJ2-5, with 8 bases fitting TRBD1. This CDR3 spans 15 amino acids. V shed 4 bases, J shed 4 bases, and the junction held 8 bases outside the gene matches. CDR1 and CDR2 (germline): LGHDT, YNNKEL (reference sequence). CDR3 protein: CASSRRGLPPETQYF. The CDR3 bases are TGTGCCAGCAGCCGCAGGGGGCTCCCGCCAGAGACCCAGTACTTC.